This T cell receptor (beta chain) comes out of a study of early T cells in non-severe SARS-CoV-2 infection. At the level of the study: Whole-blood bulk RNA, unsorted, was sequenced, and chains were unpaired. Study-wide results and caveats: Matching against VDJdb likely underestimated virus-specific expansions, favoring anti-spike CD8.

The TCR library protocol attached unique molecular identifiers to the individual cDNA molecules. TCRdb used MiXCR to reprocess the 5' RACE reads, holding one entry per CDR3 protein. The sample comprises around 22,000 distinct CDR3 sequences, around 3.3% of which are singletons, and roughly 6% rests with the top ten. V trimming: 6 bases; J trimming: 7 bases; junction bases outside the gene matches: 5. Germline values: CDR1 SNHLY, CDR2 FYNNEI. The CDR3 extends over 13 amino acids. Regarding this clonotype: Its antigen is unknown.

The TCR was taken from an adult who was a healthcare worker with PCR-confirmed SARS-CoV-2 infection or an uninfected control (not recorded which). This chain uses TRBV2 with TRBJ2-7; 11 bases match TRBD2. The sequenced sample consisted of whole blood. CDR3 DNA sequence: TGTGCCAGCAGCTCACGACTAGCGGGAGAGCAGTACTTC. It specifies CASSSRLAGEQYF.